This T cell receptor beta chain was documented in a study of blood T cell repertoires in COVID-19. This clone occurred a few times. A COVID-19 case had been met by exposed participants during the 2 weeks before study entry. Germline V gene sequence: CDR1 MNHEY, CDR2 SVGEGT. Trimming removed 2 bases at V and 10 bases at J, with 12 bases between. The CDR3 has 14 residues. The data were produced by immunoSEQ multiplex PCR, yet TCRdb's version contains in-frame clones alone and is incomplete. The table has about 220,000 clones, under 90% seen once; the top ten hold around 4.6%. Source material: PBMCs or T cells enriched from blood (not recorded which). V gene TRBV6-2 or TRBV6-3 combines with J gene TRBJ1-6; D not certain. This TCR was recovered from a woman between 45 and 65 years old who had been exposed to COVID-19. CDR3 nucleotides: TGTGCCAGCAGTTACGACGGGAGTGGATCACCCCTCCACTTT. This sequence encodes CASSYDGSGSPLHF.